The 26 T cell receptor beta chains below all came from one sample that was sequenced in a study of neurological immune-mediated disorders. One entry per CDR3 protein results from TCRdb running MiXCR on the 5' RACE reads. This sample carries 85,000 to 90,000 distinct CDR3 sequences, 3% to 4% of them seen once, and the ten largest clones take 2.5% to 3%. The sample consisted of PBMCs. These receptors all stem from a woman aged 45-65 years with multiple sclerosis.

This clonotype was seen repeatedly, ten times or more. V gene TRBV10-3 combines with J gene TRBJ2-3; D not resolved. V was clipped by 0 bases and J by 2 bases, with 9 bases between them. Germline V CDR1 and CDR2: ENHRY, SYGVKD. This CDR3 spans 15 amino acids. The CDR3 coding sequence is TGTGCCATCAGTGAGTCGACGATAGCCACAGATACGCAGTATTTT. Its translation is CAISESTIATDTQYF.

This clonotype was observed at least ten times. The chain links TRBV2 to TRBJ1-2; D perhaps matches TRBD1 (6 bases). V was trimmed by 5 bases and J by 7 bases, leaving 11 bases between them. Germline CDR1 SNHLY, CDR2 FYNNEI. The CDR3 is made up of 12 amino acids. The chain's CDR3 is CASSREDSGYTF. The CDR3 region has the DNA TGTGCCAGCAGTCGCGAGGACAGTGGCTACACCTTC.

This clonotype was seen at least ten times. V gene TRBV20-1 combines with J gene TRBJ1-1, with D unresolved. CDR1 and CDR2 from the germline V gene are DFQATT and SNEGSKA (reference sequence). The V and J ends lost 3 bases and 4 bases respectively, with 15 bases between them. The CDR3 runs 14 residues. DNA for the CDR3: TGCAGTGCTAGCCCACTTGTTCGGGGCACTGAAGCTTTCTTT. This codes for CSASPLVRGTEAFF.

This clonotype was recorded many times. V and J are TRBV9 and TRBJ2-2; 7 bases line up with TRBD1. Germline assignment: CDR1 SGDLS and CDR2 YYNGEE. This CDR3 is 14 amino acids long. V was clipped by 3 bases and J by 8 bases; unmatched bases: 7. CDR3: CASSARQGAGELFF. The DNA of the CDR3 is TGTGCCAGCAGCGCTCGACAGGGCGCGGGGGAGCTGTTTTTT.

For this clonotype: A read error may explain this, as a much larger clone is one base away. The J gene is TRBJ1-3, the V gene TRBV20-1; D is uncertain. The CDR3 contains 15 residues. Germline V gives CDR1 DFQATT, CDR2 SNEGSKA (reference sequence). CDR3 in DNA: TGCAGTGCTAGAGAACATTTGGCGTTGGGAAAAACCATATATTTT. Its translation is CSAREHLALGKTIYF.

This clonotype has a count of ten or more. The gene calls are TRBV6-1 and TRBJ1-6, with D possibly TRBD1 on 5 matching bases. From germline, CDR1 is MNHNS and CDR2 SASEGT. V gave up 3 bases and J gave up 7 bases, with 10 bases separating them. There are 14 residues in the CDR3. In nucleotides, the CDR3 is TGTGCCAGCAGTGATGGGACGAGGAATTCACCCCTCCACTTT. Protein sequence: CASSDGTRNSPLHF.

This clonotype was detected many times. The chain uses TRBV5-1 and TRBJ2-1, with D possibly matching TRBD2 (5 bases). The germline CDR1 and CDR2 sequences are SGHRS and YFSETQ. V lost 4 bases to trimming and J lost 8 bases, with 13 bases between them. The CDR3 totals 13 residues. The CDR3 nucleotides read TGCGCCAGCAGCCTTCGGGGTTACGATGAGCAGTTCTTC. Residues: CASSLRGYDEQFF.

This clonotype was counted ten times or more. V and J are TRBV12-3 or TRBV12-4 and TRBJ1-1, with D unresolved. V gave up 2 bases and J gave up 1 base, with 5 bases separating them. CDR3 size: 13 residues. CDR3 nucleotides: TGTGCCAGCAGTTTATTGGAGAACACTGAAGCTTTCTTT. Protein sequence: CASSLLENTEAFF.

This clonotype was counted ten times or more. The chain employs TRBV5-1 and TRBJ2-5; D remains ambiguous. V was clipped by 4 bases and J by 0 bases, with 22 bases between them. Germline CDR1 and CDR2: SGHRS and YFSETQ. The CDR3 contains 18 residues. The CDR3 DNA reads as TGCGCCAGCAGCGTTAATACTCCATCCCTACGCGACCAAGAGACCCAGTACTTC. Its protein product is CASSVNTPSLRDQETQYF.

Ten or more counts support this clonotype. The CDR3: CASSYSRGGKFRYEQYF. CDR3 bases: TGTGCCAGCAGTTACTCGAGAGGGGGGAAATTCCGCTACGAGCAGTACTTC. J is TRBJ2-7 and V is TRBV6-5; tentatively, D is TRBD1 or TRBD2 (6 bases each). The CDR3 runs 17 residues. Germline V CDR1 and CDR2: MNHEY, SVGAGI. Trimming took off 0 bases at V and 3 bases at J, with 18 bases between the two ends.

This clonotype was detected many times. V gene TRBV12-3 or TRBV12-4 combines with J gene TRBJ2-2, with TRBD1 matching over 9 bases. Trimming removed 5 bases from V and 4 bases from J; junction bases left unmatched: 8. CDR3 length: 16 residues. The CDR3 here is CASSTYRGLGTGELFF. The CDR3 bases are TGTGCCAGCAGTACGTACAGGGGGCTTGGCACCGGGGAGCTGTTTTTT.

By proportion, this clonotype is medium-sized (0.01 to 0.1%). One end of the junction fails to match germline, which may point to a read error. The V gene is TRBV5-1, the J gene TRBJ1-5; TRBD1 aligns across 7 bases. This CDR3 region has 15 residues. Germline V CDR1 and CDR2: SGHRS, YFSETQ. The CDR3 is CASSLGQGGNQPQHF. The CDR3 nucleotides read TGTGCCAGCAGCTTAGGGCAGGGGGGCAATCAGCCCCAGCATTTT.

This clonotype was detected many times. In DNA, the CDR3 is TGTGCCAGCAGTTTAGGTGGAGTCAATCAGCCCCAGCATTTT. It specifies CASSLGGVNQPQHF. The chain carries TRBV27 and TRBJ1-5, with D uncertain. Germline-derived CDR1 and CDR2 are MNHEY and SMNVEV (reference sequence). This CDR3 has 14 amino acids. Deletions cut 2 bases from V and 3 bases from J, with 8 bases between.

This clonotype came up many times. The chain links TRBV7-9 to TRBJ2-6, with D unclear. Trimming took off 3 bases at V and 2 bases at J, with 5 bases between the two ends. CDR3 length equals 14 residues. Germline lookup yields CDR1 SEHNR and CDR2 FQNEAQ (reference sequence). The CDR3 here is CASSFLAGANVLTF. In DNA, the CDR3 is TGTGCCAGCAGCTTTCTTGCTGGGGCCAACGTCCTGACTTTC.

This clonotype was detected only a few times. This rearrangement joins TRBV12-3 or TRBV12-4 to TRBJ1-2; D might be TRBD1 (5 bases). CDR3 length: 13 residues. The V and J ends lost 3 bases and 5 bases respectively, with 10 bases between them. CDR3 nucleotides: TGTGCCAGCAGTTTTGGGGGTGGATATGGCTACACCTTC. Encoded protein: CASSFGGGYGYTF.

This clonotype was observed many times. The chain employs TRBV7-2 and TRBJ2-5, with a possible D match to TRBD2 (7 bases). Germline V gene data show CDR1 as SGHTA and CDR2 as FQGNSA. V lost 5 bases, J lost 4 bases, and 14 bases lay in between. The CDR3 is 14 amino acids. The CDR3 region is CASSQPGGVETQYF. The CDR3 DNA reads TGTGCCAGCAGCCAACCGGGGGGCGTAGAGACCCAGTACTTC. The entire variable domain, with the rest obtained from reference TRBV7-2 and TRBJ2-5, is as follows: GAGVSQSPSNKVTEKGKDVELRCDPISGHTALYWYRQSLGQGLEFLIYFQGNSAPDKSGLPSDRFSAERTGGSVSTLTIQRTQQEDSAVYLCASSQPGGVETQYFGPGTRLLVL.

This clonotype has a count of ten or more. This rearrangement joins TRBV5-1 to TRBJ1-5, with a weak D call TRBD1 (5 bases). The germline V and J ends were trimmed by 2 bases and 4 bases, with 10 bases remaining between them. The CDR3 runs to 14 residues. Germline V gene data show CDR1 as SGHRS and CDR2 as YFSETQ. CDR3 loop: CASSLWGENQPQHF. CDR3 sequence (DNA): TGCGCCAGCAGCTTATGGGGGGAAAATCAGCCCCAGCATTTT. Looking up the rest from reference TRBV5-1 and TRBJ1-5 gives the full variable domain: KAGVTQTPRYLIKTRGQQVTLSCSPISGHRSVSWYQQTPGQGLQFLFEYFSETQRNKGNFPGRFSGRQFSNSRSEMNVSTLELGDSALYLCASSLWGENQPQHFGDGTRLSIL.

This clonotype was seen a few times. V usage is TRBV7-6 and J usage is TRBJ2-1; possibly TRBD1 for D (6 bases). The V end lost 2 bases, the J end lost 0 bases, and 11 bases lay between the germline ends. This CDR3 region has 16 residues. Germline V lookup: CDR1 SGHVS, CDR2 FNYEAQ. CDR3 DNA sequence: TGTGCCAGCAGCTTATGGGGGCCCAGCTCCTACAATGAGCAGTTCTTC. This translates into CASSLWGPSSYNEQFF.

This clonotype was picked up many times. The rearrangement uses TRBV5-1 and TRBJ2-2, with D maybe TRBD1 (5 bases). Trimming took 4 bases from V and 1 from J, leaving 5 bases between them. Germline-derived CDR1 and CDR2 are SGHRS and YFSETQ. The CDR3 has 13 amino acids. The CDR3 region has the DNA TGCGCCAGCAGCACAGGGAACACCGGGGAGCTGTTTTTT. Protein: CASSTGNTGELFF.

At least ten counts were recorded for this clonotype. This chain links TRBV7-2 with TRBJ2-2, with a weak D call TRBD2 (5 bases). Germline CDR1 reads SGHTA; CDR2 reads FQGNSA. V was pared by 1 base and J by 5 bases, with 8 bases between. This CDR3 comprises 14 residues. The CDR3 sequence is CASSLGLATGELFF. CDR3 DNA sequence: TGTGCCAGCAGCTTAGGGCTAGCTACCGGGGAGCTGTTTTTT.

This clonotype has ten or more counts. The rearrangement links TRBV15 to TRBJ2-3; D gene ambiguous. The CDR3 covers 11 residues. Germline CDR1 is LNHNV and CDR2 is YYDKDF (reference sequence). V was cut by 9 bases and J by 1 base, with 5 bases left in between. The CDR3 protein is CATTGTDTQYF. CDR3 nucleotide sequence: TGTGCCACTACAGGCACAGATACGCAGTATTTT.

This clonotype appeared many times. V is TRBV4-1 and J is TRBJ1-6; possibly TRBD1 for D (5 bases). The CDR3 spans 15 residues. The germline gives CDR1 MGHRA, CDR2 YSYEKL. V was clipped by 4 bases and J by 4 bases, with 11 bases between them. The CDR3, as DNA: TGCGCCAGCAGCCGTGCGGAGGGGTATAATTCACCCCTCCACTTT. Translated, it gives CASSRAEGYNSPLHF.

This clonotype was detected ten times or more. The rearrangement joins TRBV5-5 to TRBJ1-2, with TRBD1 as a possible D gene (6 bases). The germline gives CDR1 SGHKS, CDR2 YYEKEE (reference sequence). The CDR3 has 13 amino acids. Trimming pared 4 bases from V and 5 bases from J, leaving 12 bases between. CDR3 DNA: TGTGCCAGCAGCGAGGGGACAAAATATGGCTACACCTTC. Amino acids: CASSEGTKYGYTF.

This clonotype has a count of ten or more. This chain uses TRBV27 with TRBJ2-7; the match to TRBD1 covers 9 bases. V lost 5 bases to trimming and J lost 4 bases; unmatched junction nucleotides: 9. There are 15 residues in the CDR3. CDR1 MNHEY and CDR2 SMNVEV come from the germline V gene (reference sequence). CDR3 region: CASSPGTGSAYEQYF. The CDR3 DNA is TGTGCCAGCAGTCCCGGGACAGGGTCTGCGTACGAGCAGTACTTC.

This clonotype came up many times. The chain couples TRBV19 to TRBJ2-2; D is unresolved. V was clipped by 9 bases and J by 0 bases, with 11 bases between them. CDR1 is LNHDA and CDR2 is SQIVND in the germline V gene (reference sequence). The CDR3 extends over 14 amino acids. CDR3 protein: CASKSESNTGELFF. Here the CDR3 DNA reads TGTGCCAGCAAATCAGAGTCGAACACCGGGGAGCTGTTTTTT.

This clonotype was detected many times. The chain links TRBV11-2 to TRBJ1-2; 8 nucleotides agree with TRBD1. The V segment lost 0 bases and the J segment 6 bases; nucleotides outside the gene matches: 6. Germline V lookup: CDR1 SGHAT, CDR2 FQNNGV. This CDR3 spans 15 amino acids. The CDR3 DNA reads TGTGCCAGCAGCTTAGAGCAGGGGGCCAGGCATGGCTACACCTTC. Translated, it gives CASSLEQGARHGYTF.